A selection of T cell receptor beta chains follows, all from one sample in a study of cytomegalovirus exposure and HLA in healthy donors. Assay used: immunoSEQ multiplex PCR; TCRdb lists only in-frame clones, some missing. The sample consists of more than 95,000 clones, more than 65% of them appearing once. The sequencing sample was made of PBMCs. The receptor set was obtained from a young man in good health and CMV-seronegative. The CDR3 runs from the conserved cysteine through the conserved F or W. Each record gives: J gene, V gene, clone size, D gene, CDR3 DNA, CDR3 protein. A D gene is named only where the DNA matches it firmly. Size values are once, few and many counts, or a class for expanded clones, and some rows have none.

>TRBJ2-5|TRBV9|.|.
TGTGCCAGCAGCGTAGCCCTGGGAGGGGGAGAGACCCAGTACTTC
CASSVALGGGETQYF
>TRBJ2-3|TRBV6-5|.|TRBD2
TGTGCCAGCAGACTCATAGCGGGAGCAGATACGCAGTATTTT
CASRLIAGADTQYF
>TRBJ2-7|TRBV7-2|.|TRBD1
TGTGCCAGCAGCTCTCCCGGACCGATGGGGACAGGGCAGTACTTC
CASSSPGPMGTGQYF
>TRBJ1-1|TRBV4-3|.|TRBD1
TGCGCCAGCAGCCAAAGGGTGGACAGGGTGAACACTGAAGCTTTCTTT
CASSQRVDRVNTEAFF
>TRBJ1-2|TRBV11-1|.|TRBD1
TGTGCCAGCAGCCCCCAGGGAGGGACAGGGAGCTACACCTTC
CASSPQGGTGSYTF
>TRBJ1-6|TRBV2|.|.
TGTGCCAGCGTCTGGCCAGCAGGGAATAATTCACCCCTCCACTTT
CASVWPAGNNSPLHF
>TRBJ2-5|TRBV28|few|.
TGTGCCAGCAGTCCCCCTAAAGGCAGGGGCCAAGAGACCCAGTACTTC
CASSPPKGRGQETQYF
>TRBJ2-3|TRBV7-9|.|TRBD2
TGTGCCAGCAGCCGAGGGGCTAGCGGGAGCACAGATACGCAGTATTTT
CASSRGASGSTDTQYF
>TRBJ2-3|TRBV27|few|.
TGTGCCAGCAGTCCCCTCGAACGAGGGGACCCCAGGGGAGATACGCAGTATTTT
CASSPLERGDPRGDTQYF
>TRBJ2-1|TRBV9|few|.
TGTGCCAGCAGCGTAGTAGGGAGTTTCACCTACAATGAGCAGTTCTTC
CASSVVGSFTYNEQFF
>TRBJ1-2|TRBV5-1|.|TRBD1
TGCGCCAGCAGGTCCGGGACAGGCGCTAACTATGGCTACACCTTC
CASRSGTGANYGYTF
>TRBJ2-7|TRBV7-2|.|.
TGTGCCAGCAGCTACAACGGGGGCTCCTACGAGCAGTACTTC
CASSYNGGSYEQYF
>TRBJ2-1|TRBV7-3|.|.
TGTGCCAGCGGACGGACTAACAATGAGCAGTTCTTC
CASGRTNNEQFF
>TRBJ1-2|TRBV12-5|.|.
TGTGCTAGTGGTTTGCAGGTTAACTATGGCTACACCTTC
CASGLQVNYGYTF
>TRBJ2-1|TRBV5-4|.|.
TGTGCCAGCAGCTTGGGCTGGGGCGATGAGCAGTTCTTC
CASSLGWGDEQFF
>TRBJ2-7|TRBV11-2|.|TRBD1
TGTGCCAGCAGCCCGGGACAGGTACTCTCCTACGAGCAGTACTTC
CASSPGQVLSYEQYF
>TRBJ2-7|TRBV6-6|once|TRBD2
TGTGCCAGCACGGGACTAGCGGTTCTCTACGAGCAGTACTTC
CASTGLAVLYEQYF
>TRBJ2-5|TRBV13|.|TRBD2
TGTGCCAGCAGCCGCAGGGCGGGAGGGGCGGGGGAGACCCAGTACTTC
CASSRRAGGAGETQYF
>TRBJ1-1|TRBV7-2|.|.
TGTGCCAGCAGCTTAGCTACTCGGGGTCCCAGGAACACTGAAGCTTTCTTT
CASSLATRGPRNTEAFF
>TRBJ1-1|TRBV28|.|TRBD1
TGTGCCAGCACAAACTCGGGACAGGGGAACACTGAAGCTTTCTTT
CASTNSGQGNTEAFF
>TRBJ2-7|TRBV11-1|.|.
TGTGCCAGCAGCCAAGACCCCCGCGGGGAGCAGTACTTC
CASSQDPRGEQYF